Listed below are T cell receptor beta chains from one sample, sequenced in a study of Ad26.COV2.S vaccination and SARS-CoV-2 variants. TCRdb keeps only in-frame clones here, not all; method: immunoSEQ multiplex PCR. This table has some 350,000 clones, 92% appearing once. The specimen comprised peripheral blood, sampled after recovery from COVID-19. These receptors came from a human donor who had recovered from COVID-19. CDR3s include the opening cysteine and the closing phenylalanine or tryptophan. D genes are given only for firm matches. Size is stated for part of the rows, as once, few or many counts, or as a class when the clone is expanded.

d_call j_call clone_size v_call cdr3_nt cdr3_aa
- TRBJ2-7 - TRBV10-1 TGCGCCAGCGGTCACAGCGAAGGTCAGCAGTACTTC CASGHSEGQQYF
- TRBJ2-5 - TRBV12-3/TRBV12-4 TGTGCCAGCAGTTTGGAGCCGGTAGAGACCCAGTACTTC CASSLEPVETQYF
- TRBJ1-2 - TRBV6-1 TGTGCCAGCAGTGAAGGCGGGGGCGGCTATGGCTACACCTTC CASSEGGGGYGYTF
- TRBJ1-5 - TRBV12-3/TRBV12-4 TGTGCCAGCAGCACCCCGGGGGAGCCCCAGCATTTT CASSTPGEPQHF
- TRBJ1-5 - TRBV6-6 TGTGCCAGCAGTTACAGGGGACGGGGAAATCAGCCCCAGCATTTT CASSYRGRGNQPQHF
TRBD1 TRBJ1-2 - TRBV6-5 TGTGCCACTCTAGTCGGGACAGGAACTGGCTACACCTTC CATLVGTGTGYTF
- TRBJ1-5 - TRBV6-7 TGTGCCAGCAGTTACGAGGAGGGAGGAGGCAATCAGCCCCAGCATTTT CASSYEEGGGNQPQHF
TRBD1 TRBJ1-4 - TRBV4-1 TGCGCCAGCAGCCGGATCGGGACAGACTCTAATGAAAAACTGTTTTTT CASSRIGTDSNEKLFF
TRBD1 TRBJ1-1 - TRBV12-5 TGTGCTAGTGATACGGGACAGGGTTATCCCGAAGCTTTCTTT CASDTGQGYPEAFF
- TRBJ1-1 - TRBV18 TGTGCCAGCTCACCACCTGCGGTTTGGGGTGTAGCTTTCTTT CASSPPAVWGVAFF
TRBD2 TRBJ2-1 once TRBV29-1 TGCAGCGTTGAACGCGCGGGGGTAGGCAATGAGCAGTTCTTC CSVERAGVGNEQFF
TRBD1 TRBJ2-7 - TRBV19 TGTGCCAGTAATGAGGCCGGGACAGGACCCTACGAGCAGTACTTC CASNEAGTGPYEQYF
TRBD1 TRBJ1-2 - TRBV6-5 TGTGCCACTCCGGGACAGGGACTCTATGGCTACACCTTC CATPGQGLYGYTF
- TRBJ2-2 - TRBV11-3 TGTGCCAGCAGCCGGACGGCTCCGAACACCGGGGAGCTGTTTTTT CASSRTAPNTGELFF
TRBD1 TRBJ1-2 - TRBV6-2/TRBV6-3 TGTGCCAGCAGCACTGGACAGGGCAAAAGGCTCTATGCCTACACCTTC CASSTGQGKRLYAYTF
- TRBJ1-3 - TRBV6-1 TGTGCCAGCAGTGAAAACTCTGGAAACACCATATATTTT CASSENSGNTIYF